This entry describes one TCR beta chain. The antigen remains unidentified. TCRdb redid the calling of the 5' RACE reads with MiXCR, one entry per CDR3 protein. The data show 450,000 or so distinct CDR3 sequences, 14% seen once. The data originate from a study of identical twins. Study-wide points: Partly confounded zero-insertion analyses could result from invariant MAIT and iNKT cells.

The V and J ends lost 2 bases and 4 bases respectively, with 14 bases between them. The germline V gene encodes CDR1 DFQATT and CDR2 SNEGSKA (reference sequence). The CDR3 loop spans 14 amino acids. These same data were also listed under a study on yellow fever vaccine responses in identical twins.

The material sequenced was CD4+ T cells sorted from blood. J is TRBJ1-1 and V is TRBV20-1, with D possibly matching TRBD1 (6 bases). The TCR comes from a young woman in good health. Here the CDR3 reads CSARLQGAGTEAFF. CDR3 DNA sequence: TGCAGTGCTAGATTACAGGGAGCGGGCACTGAAGCTTTCTTT.